Below are 10 T cell receptor beta chains sequenced from a single sample in a study of blood T cell repertoires in COVID-19. Data came from immunoSEQ multiplex PCR; TCRdb stores just in-frame clones and leaves some out. The sample carries 250,000 or so clones, 86% recorded once. The sample comprised PBMCs or T cells enriched from blood (not recorded which). The receptors here all came from a man aged 35 to 55 who had recovered from COVID-19.

V usage is TRBV18 and J usage is TRBJ1-1; no clear D. This CDR3 contains 15 residues. Germline loops: CDR1 KGHSH, CDR2 LQKENI. V shed 5 bases and J shed 1 base, with 14 bases lying between them. The CDR3 loop is CASSSYGTGNTEAFF. As DNA, the CDR3 is TGTGCCAGCTCATCCTACGGAACGGGGAACACTGAAGCTTTCTTT.

This clone has a single count. This chain joins TRBV5-1 and TRBJ1-2; 9 nucleotides line up with TRBD1. The CDR3 is 14 residues long. In germline, CDR1 is SGHRS, CDR2 YFSETQ. The V and J ends lost 4 bases and 6 bases, in that order; junction bases with no gene match: 7. The CDR3 nucleotides read TGCGCCAGCAGCGGACAGGGGACCTTCGATGGCTACACCTTC. This encodes CASSGQGTFDGYTF.

The V and J genes are TRBV6-5 and TRBJ1-2; maybe TRBD1 (5 bases). The V gene lost 2 bases and the J gene lost 6 bases, with 13 bases spanning the gap. CDR3 length: 14 amino acids. The germline CDR1 and CDR2 sequences are MNHEY and SVGAGI. As DNA, the CDR3 is TGTGCCAGCAGTTACCAAGGGCAGGGCCATGGCTACACCTTC. The encoded protein is CASSYQGQGHGYTF.

The chain couples TRBV28 to TRBJ1-3, with 7 bases that match TRBD1. With V trimmed by 5 bases and J by 2 bases, 9 bases remained unmatched. This CDR3 is 16 amino acids long. Per the germline V gene, CDR1 is MDHEN and CDR2 is SYDVKM. The CDR3 spells CASSIRTGRAGNTIYF. DNA for the CDR3: TGTGCCAGCAGTATTCGGACAGGAAGGGCTGGAAACACCATATATTTT.

There are a few counts of this clone. For the CDR3, the DNA is TGTGCCAGCAGCCTCGTTAGCGGGAGAGCCTACGAGCAGTACTTC. Translating it yields CASSLVSGRAYEQYF. J is TRBJ2-7 and V is TRBV7-9; 9 bases map to TRBD2. Germline-derived CDR1 and CDR2 are SEHNR and FQNEAQ (reference sequence). The CDR3 is 15 amino acids. With 5 bases clipped from V and 2 bases from J, the junction kept 7 bases outside the gene matches.

The chain links TRBV11-2 to TRBJ2-2; TRBD1 aligns across 8 bases. Trimming at V came to 0 bases and at J to 7 bases, leaving 4 bases not matched to a gene. Germline V gene sequence: CDR1 SGHAT, CDR2 FQNNGV. The CDR3 has 15 amino acids. The CDR3: CASSLDRGLNGELFF. The CDR3 DNA reads TGTGCCAGCAGCTTAGACAGGGGGCTGAACGGGGAGCTGTTTTTT.

This clone came up many times. The gene calls are TRBV19 and TRBJ2-7, with 7 bases identical to TRBD1. The CDR3 runs to 15 residues. Trimming removed 3 bases from V and 0 bases from J; junction bases left unmatched: 5. Germline CDR1 reads LNHDA; CDR2 reads SQIVND (reference sequence). The CDR3 coding sequence is TGTGCCAGTAGTATGTCGACAGGGCCCTCCTACGAGCAGTACTTC. Its protein product is CASSMSTGPSYEQYF.

The chain employs TRBV11-2 and TRBJ2-7; D gene unclear. Per germline, CDR1 SGHAT and CDR2 FQNNGV. The CDR3 totals 11 residues. V was cut by 5 bases and J by 2 bases, with 4 bases left in between. The CDR3, as DNA: TGTGCCAGCAGCCGGGCCTACGAGCAGTACTTC. Translating it yields CASSRAYEQYF.

The gene calls are TRBV5-4 and TRBJ1-2, with D perhaps matching TRBD1 (6 bases). Trimming shortened V by 0 bases and J by 10 bases, and 13 bases separated the two germline ends. The CDR3 runs 13 residues. The V gene's germline CDR1 is SGHNT and CDR2 YYREEE (reference sequence). CDR3 residues: CASSLASGVDYTF. CDR3 coding DNA: TGTGCCAGCAGCTTGGCGTCAGGGGTAGACTACACCTTC.

This chain joins TRBV11-2 and TRBJ2-3, with D possibly matching TRBD1 (6 bases). The V end lost 5 bases, the J end lost 2 bases, and 17 bases lay between the germline ends. Germline CDR1 and CDR2: SGHAT and FQNNGV. The CDR3 loop spans 16 amino acids. The CDR3 region is CASSISGAPHTDTQYF. The CDR3 coding sequence is TGTGCCAGCAGCATATCAGGGGCCCCCCACACAGATACGCAGTATTTT.